This entry is about one TCR beta chain. Its specificity is unknown. The same CDR3 also results from other DNA sequences found in this sample. This table comes from immunoSEQ multiplex PCR, and its TCRdb copy is limited to in-frame clones, with some not included. The table has more than 2 million clones, about 94% seen once. The sample is drawn from a study of shared clonotypes between healthy human individuals. Findings of the study overall: Investigators expected sequencing depth to affect clonotype sharing among donors. Relative to their counterparts shared across all four donors, non-shared clonotypes exhibited diminished generation probabilities.

Trimming removed 1 base at V and 1 base at J, with 8 bases between. The length of the CDR3 is 14 residues. The germline V gene encodes CDR1 SGHNT and CDR2 YYREEE (reference sequence). Naive CD8 populations comprised CD45RO-negative cells positively selected for CCR7, excluding terminally differentiated effector memory CD45RA+ cells. This sequence was found in a young man in good health. The specimen sequenced was naive CD8+ T cells sorted from blood. This sequence joins TRBV5-4 and TRBJ1-1; D gene ambiguous. Here the CDR3 DNA reads TGTGCCAGCAGCTTGCTCGGCGGGAACACTGAAGCTTTCTTT. Protein product: CASSLLGGNTEAFF.